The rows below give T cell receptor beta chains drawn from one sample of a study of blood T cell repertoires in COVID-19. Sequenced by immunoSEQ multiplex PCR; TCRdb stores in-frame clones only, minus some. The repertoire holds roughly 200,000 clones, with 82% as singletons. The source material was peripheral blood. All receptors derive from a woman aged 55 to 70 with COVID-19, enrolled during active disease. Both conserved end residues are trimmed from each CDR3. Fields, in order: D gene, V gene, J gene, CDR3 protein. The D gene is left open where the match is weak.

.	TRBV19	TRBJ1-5	ASSFTATQRDQPQH
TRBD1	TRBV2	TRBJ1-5	ASSGQNQPQH
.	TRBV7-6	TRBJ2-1	ASSSITDEQF
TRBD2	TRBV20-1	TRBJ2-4	SASLLAGGPAKNIQY
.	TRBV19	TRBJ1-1	ASSIYPGITEAF
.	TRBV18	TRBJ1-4	ASSREGTNEKLF
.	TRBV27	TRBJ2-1	ASSLAGADGEQF
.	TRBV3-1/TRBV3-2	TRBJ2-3	ASSGAGQATDTQY
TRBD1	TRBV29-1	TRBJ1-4	SVAGGTNEKLF
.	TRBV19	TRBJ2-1	ASNSNRAGNEQF
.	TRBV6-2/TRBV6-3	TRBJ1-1	ASSYPGMQAF
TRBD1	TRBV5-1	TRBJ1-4	ASSRTGEGEKLF
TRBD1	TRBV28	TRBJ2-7	ASSLSLQGLAPYEQY
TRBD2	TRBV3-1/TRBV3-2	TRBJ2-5	ASSLLAGGGETQY
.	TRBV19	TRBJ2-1	ASTRLGGYNEQF
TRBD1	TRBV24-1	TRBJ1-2	ATSDPPGQGAGYT
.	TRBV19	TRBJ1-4	ASSIKGVAKALF
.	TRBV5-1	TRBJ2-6	ASSLVGSENVLT
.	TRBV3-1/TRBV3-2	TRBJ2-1	ASSLMLVGTTTGHYNEQF
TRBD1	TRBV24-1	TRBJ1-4	ATSDSGQGGEKLF